This T cell receptor beta chain was profiled in a study of blood T cell repertoires in COVID-19. The CDR3 loop spans 13 amino acids. The ends were cut back, 8 bases at V and 4 bases at J, with 12 bases in the middle. CDR1 is KGHSH, CDR2 LQKENI, per germline. Some clones are missing from TCRdb's copy, which holds only in-frame ones; the method was immunoSEQ multiplex PCR. The table has roughly 160,000 clones, approximately 86% seen once. This sequence joins TRBV18 and TRBJ1-5, with D perhaps TRBD1 (5 bases). The sequence was collected from a woman aged 55-70 years who had recovered from COVID-19. The sample taken for sequencing was peripheral blood. The CDR3: CASAGGGNQPQHF. In DNA, the CDR3 is TGTGCCAGCGCGGGTGGGGGGAATCAGCCCCAGCATTTT.